This paragraph covers one T cell receptor (beta chain) sequence. Antigen unknown. The data belong to a study of OX40 agonist ivuxolimab in advanced cancers. Trimming at V came to 7 bases and at J to 2 bases, leaving 9 bases not matched to a gene. This CDR3 region has 15 residues. Germline V gene sequence: CDR1 SNHLY, CDR2 FYNNEI. Assay used: immunoSEQ multiplex PCR; TCRdb lists only in-frame clones, some missing. The sample contains about 41,000 clones, around 73% of which appear only once. Study-wide results and limits: More expanded clones were seen, on average, in CD8+ T cells than in CD4+.

This chain connects TRBV2 to TRBJ2-5; 8 bases align to TRBD2. The sample here was CD4+ or CD8+ T cells sorted from blood, taken in a trial of the OX40 agonist ivuxolimab. The TCR originated in an adult with an advanced solid tumor such as melanoma, head and neck, liver or kidney cancer. The CDR3 DNA reads TGTGCCAGCACCCCGAGGACGGGGGGGCAAGAGACCCAGTACTTC. This sequence encodes CASTPRTGGQETQYF.